This passage covers 26 T cell receptor beta chains from one sample sequenced in a study of blood T cell repertoires in COVID-19 (dated by TCRdb to the early 2020s). The library was made by the immunoSEQ multiplex PCR assay. TCRdb carries this immuneACCESS record with in-frame sequences only. Its versions omit some clonotypes, under half of them owing to an unresolved V gene in the studies checked, with the rest unexplained. The sample table lists some 110,000 clones, more than 80% of them with a count of one. The ten largest account for 2.5% to 3.5% of the sample. Sequencing used peripheral blood. These TCRs come from a woman aged 80 or over with COVID-19, enrolled during active disease.

The rearrangement uses TRBV7-2 and TRBJ1-2; D call uncertain. Germline values: CDR1 SGHTA, CDR2 FQGNSA. The CDR3 is made up of 12 amino acids. With 5 bases removed from V and 7 bases from J, the gap between germline ends came to 11 bases. The CDR3 is CASSLPLGGYTF. The DNA of the CDR3 is TGTGCCAGCAGCCTCCCTCTCGGTGGCTACACCTTC.

The rearrangement links TRBV7-6 to TRBJ1-1; D may be TRBD1 (6 bases). Trimming cost V 2 bases and J 2 bases, with 24 bases left between them. Germline loops: CDR1 SGHVS, CDR2 FNYEAQ. The CDR3 contains 19 residues. The CDR3 region has the DNA TGTGCCAGCAGCTTATCCTCCGCTCCGTCGGGGGGCTCCAACACTGAAGCTTTCTTT. It is translated as CASSLSSAPSGGSNTEAFF.

The CDR3 DNA sequence: TGTGCCAGCAGCGTAGCTCCCGGTAGAGGCTACGAGCAGTACTTC. It specifies CASSVAPGRGYEQYF. The chain carries TRBV9 and TRBJ2-7; D not certain. This CDR3 spans 15 amino acids. V shed 0 bases and J shed 3 bases, with 13 bases lying between them. Germline V CDR1 and CDR2: SGDLS, YYNGEE.

The chain is built from TRBV19 and TRBJ1-5; D may be TRBD1 (6 bases). The CDR3 runs to 14 residues. Germline CDR1 is LNHDA and CDR2 is SQIVND (reference sequence). Trimming pared 3 bases from V and 4 bases from J, leaving 10 bases between. CDR3 bases: TGTGCCAGTAGTATCCTGGACAGAAATCAGCCCCAGCATTTT. Translating gives CASSILDRNQPQHF.

This chain joins TRBV18 and TRBJ2-7; 10 bases agree with TRBD1. CDR3 length: 15 residues. V trimming: 2 bases; J trimming: 6 bases; junction bases outside the gene matches: 7. Germline V gives CDR1 KGHSH, CDR2 LQKENI. The CDR3 is CASSPGTGAIGEQYF. In DNA form, the CDR3 reads TGTGCCAGCTCACCAGGGACAGGGGCGATCGGCGAGCAGTACTTC. The entire variable domain, with the rest obtained from reference TRBV18 and TRBJ2-7, is as follows: NAGVMQNPRHLVRRRGQEARLRCSPMKGHSHVYWYRQLPEEGLKFMVYLQKENIIDESGMPKERFSAEFPKEGPSILRIQQVVRGDSAAYFCASSPGTGAIGEQYFGPGTRLTVT.

This clone was observed a few times. This chain uses TRBV6-2 or TRBV6-3 with TRBJ2-7; possible D gene TRBD1, 5 bases. Trimming removed 3 bases from V and 5 bases from J, with 17 bases in between. CDR1 and CDR2 from the germline V gene are MNHEY and SVGEGT. CDR3 length: 15 residues. CDR3 in amino acids: CASSYWQGFSNEQYF. CDR3 in DNA: TGTGCCAGCAGTTATTGGCAGGGATTCAGTAACGAGCAGTACTTC.

The chain uses TRBV20-1 and TRBJ1-1, with 8 bases identical to TRBD1. With 3 bases clipped from V and 5 bases from J, the junction kept 8 bases outside the gene matches. Per germline, CDR1 DFQATT and CDR2 SNEGSKA (reference sequence). This CDR3 has 14 residues. The CDR3 protein is CSASQGAPRTEAFF. DNA of the CDR3: TGCAGTGCTAGTCAGGGGGCGCCTAGAACTGAAGCTTTCTTT.

The chain carries TRBV27 and TRBJ2-3; D is possibly TRBD1 (6 bases). The CDR3 has 13 amino acids. Germline loops: CDR1 MNHEY, CDR2 SMNVEV (reference sequence). V dropped 8 bases and J dropped 5 bases, with 14 bases sitting between them. CDR3 DNA sequence: TGTGCCAGCTCGAACAGGGTAAAAGATACGCAGTATTTT. This sequence encodes CASSNRVKDTQYF.

This clone showed up just a few times. The rearrangement links TRBV28 to TRBJ1-5; perhaps TRBD1 as D (5 bases). The CDR3 has 15 residues. Trimming left V 5 bases short and J 3 bases short, with 14 bases between. In germline, CDR1 is MDHEN, CDR2 SYDVKM. As DNA, the CDR3 is TGTGCCAGCAGTACCGGGACTTCCTTCAATCAGCCCCAGCATTTT. It is translated as CASSTGTSFNQPQHF.

The genes are TRBV11-2 and TRBJ1-4; D perhaps matches TRBD1 (5 bases). The CDR3 runs to 14 residues. Germline V gene data show CDR1 as SGHAT and CDR2 as FQNNGV. V was pared by 3 bases and J by 7 bases, with 12 bases between. CDR3 sequence reads: CASSFGQGGEKLFF. In nucleotides, the CDR3 is TGTGCCAGCAGCTTCGGGCAGGGAGGTGAAAAACTGTTTTTT. Full variable domain (remainder filled in from reference TRBV11-2 and TRBJ1-4): EAGVAQSPRYKIIEKRQSVAFWCNPISGHATLYWYQQILGQGPKLLIQFQNNGVVDDSQLPKDRFSAERLKGVDSTLKIQPAKLEDSAVYLCASSFGQGGEKLFFGSGTQLSVL.

V is TRBV7-9 and J is TRBJ2-7; TRBD1 might be the D (6 bases). This CDR3 has 14 residues. Germline CDR1 is SEHNR and CDR2 is FQNEAQ (reference sequence). V was clipped by 6 bases and J by 5 bases, with 17 bases between them. Here the CDR3 DNA reads TGTGCCAGCAGTTTTGGACAGCCCGATGACGAGCAGTACTTC. This encodes CASSFGQPDDEQYF. Full variable domain (missing parts from reference TRBV7-9 and TRBJ2-7): DTGVSQNPRHKITKRGQNVTFRCDPISEHNRLYWYRQTLGQGPEFLTYFQNEAQLEKSRLLSDRFSAERPKGSFSTLEIQRTEQGDSAMYLCASSFGQPDDEQYFGPGTRLTVT.

The chain has TRBV3-1 (or the pseudogene TRBV3-2) and TRBJ2-2, with D maybe TRBD1 (5 bases). In germline, CDR1 is LGHDT, CDR2 YNNKEL (reference sequence). This CDR3 is built from 16 residues. V lost 1 base and J lost 1, with 10 bases in between. The CDR3 DNA reads as TGTGCCAGCAGCCAAGGACAGAACGAGAACACCGGGGAGCTGTTTTTT. This encodes CASSQGQNENTGELFF.

The sample holds a few counts of this clone. The chain uses TRBV19 and TRBJ1-2; the D is unclear. V lost 5 bases and J lost 1, with 8 bases in between. Germline CDR1 and CDR2: LNHDA and SQIVND (reference sequence). The CDR3 has 13 residues. CDR3 sequence reads: CASSLTGNYGYTF. CDR3 DNA: TGTGCCAGTAGTTTGACGGGTAACTATGGCTACACCTTC.

This rearrangement joins TRBV5-1 to TRBJ1-1; D unclear. The CDR3 contains 13 residues. Per germline, CDR1 SGHRS and CDR2 YFSETQ. The V and J ends lost 7 bases and 1 base respectively, with 11 bases between them. CDR3 coding DNA: TGCGCCAGCGCAGAACAGCCGAACACTGAAGCTTTCTTT. This gives the protein CASAEQPNTEAFF.

The chain employs TRBV6-1 and TRBJ1-1, with 8 bases fitting TRBD1. This CDR3 region has 14 residues. CDR1 and CDR2 (germline): MNHNS, SASEGT. The J segment lost 6 bases and the V segment lost 0 bases, leaving 3 bases of the junction unmatched. CDR3 nucleotides: TGTGCCAGCAGTGAAGCGATACAGGGGGCTGAAGCTTTCTTT. This gives the protein CASSEAIQGAEAFF.

The count of this clone is one. The CDR3 nucleotides read TGTGCCAGCACCCCGCCAGTCGGGGAGCAGTACTTC. Its protein is CASTPPVGEQYF. The chain is built from TRBV2 and TRBJ2-7, with D uncertain. V lost 7 bases to trimming and J lost 7 bases, with 14 bases between them. Germline-derived CDR1 and CDR2 are SNHLY and FYNNEI. CDR3 length: 12 amino acids.

This chain joins TRBV5-4 and TRBJ2-2, with a possible D match to TRBD2 (5 bases). This CDR3 is 18 amino acids long. Trimming removed 3 bases from V and 8 bases from J, with 26 bases in between. The germline gives CDR1 SGHNT, CDR2 YYREEE (reference sequence). CDR3 sequence (DNA): TGTGCCAGCAGCTCGGCCTTAACCGCCCGACGGGAAGAAGGGGAGCTGTTTTTT. This codes for CASSSALTARREEGELFF.

The rearrangement uses TRBV6-5 and TRBJ1-3; D is uncertain. Germline loops: CDR1 MNHEY, CDR2 SVGAGI. Trimming took off 4 bases at V and 0 bases at J, with 4 bases between the two ends. CDR3 length: 13 residues. The CDR3 DNA sequence: TGTGCCAGCAGTTTGTACTCTGGAAACACCATATATTTT. It codes for CASSLYSGNTIYF.

The rearrangement links TRBV7-9 to TRBJ1-4; maybe TRBD1 (6 bases). This CDR3 comprises 15 residues. Germline V gene data show CDR1 as SEHNR and CDR2 as FQNEAQ (reference sequence). The V end lost 2 bases, the J end lost 8 bases, and 15 bases lay between the germline ends. CDR3 DNA: TGTGCCAGCAGCTTATTTACGAGGGGGACCGAAAAACTGTTTTTT. This translates into CASSLFTRGTEKLFF. Using reference TRBV7-9 and TRBJ1-4 for the parts outside the CDR3, the full variable domain is DTGVSQNPRHKITKRGQNVTFRCDPISEHNRLYWYRQTLGQGPEFLTYFQNEAQLEKSRLLSDRFSAERPKGSFSTLEIQRTEQGDSAMYLCASSLFTRGTEKLFFGSGTQLSVL.

The V call is TRBV15, the J call TRBJ2-3; D is ambiguous. The V end was cut by 0 bases, the J end by 9 bases, with 7 bases between. The CDR3 extends over 12 amino acids. CDR1 is LNHNV and CDR2 is YYDKDF in the germline V gene (reference sequence). CDR3 amino acids: CATSRDGETQYF. The CDR3 DNA sequence: TGTGCCACCAGCAGAGACGGAGAGACGCAGTATTTT.

V and J are TRBV19 and TRBJ2-7; D perhaps matches TRBD2 (5 bases). Germline-derived CDR1 and CDR2 are LNHDA and SQIVND (reference sequence). This CDR3 has 15 amino acids. Trimming cost V 4 bases and J 5 bases, with 18 bases left between them. For the CDR3, the DNA is TGTGCCAGTAGTACCATTCTACGGGGAGTGCACGAGCAGTACTTC. As protein: CASSTILRGVHEQYF.

The gene calls are TRBV7-9 and TRBJ2-2, with D perhaps TRBD2 (6 bases). V was pared by 5 bases and J by 1 base, with 14 bases between. This CDR3 spans 16 amino acids. CDR1 and CDR2 (germline): SEHNR, FQNEAQ (reference sequence). This chain's CDR3 is CASSAGVAVNTGELFF. CDR3 coding DNA: TGTGCCAGCAGCGCTGGCGTAGCGGTGAACACCGGGGAGCTGTTTTTT.

This chain uses TRBV6-2 or TRBV6-3 with TRBJ2-7; TRBD2 aligns across 7 bases. The junction had 17 bases not matched to a gene; V was cut back by 0 bases and J by 3 bases. This CDR3 region has 19 residues. CDR1 is MNHEY, CDR2 SVGEGT, per germline. In DNA, the CDR3 is TGTGCCAGCAGTTACTCTCTTTTATCAGGCGGGAGTGACAACTACGAGCAGTACTTC. Protein product: CASSYSLLSGGSDNYEQYF.

The chain joins TRBV7-2 to TRBJ1-6; TRBD1 might be the D (5 bases). This CDR3 comprises 17 residues. Germline V CDR1 and CDR2: SGHTA, FQGNSA. The V end lost 5 bases, the J end lost 5 bases, and 19 bases lay between the germline ends. CDR3 sequence reads: CASSNPGTSRNNSPLHF. As DNA, the CDR3 is TGTGCCAGCAGCAACCCAGGGACTTCCCGAAATAATTCACCCCTCCACTTT.

J is TRBJ2-5 and V is TRBV2, with 8 bases aligning to TRBD1. After removal of 10 bases from V and 5 bases from J, the junction contained 9 bases not matched to a gene. The CDR3 is made up of 13 amino acids. Germline V CDR1 and CDR2: SNHLY, FYNNEI. CDR3 protein: CAILTGAWETQYF. The DNA for the CDR3 is TGTGCCATCCTGACAGGGGCTTGGGAGACCCAGTACTTC.

This chain connects TRBV28 to TRBJ2-3; D is unresolved. Germline lookup yields CDR1 MDHEN and CDR2 SYDVKM. The CDR3 has 15 residues. Between the trimmed V and J ends, which lost 3 bases and 5 bases, there was a span of 15 bases. Here the CDR3 reads CASSFGQHSGDTQYF. The CDR3 DNA follows: TGTGCCAGCAGTTTCGGTCAGCACAGTGGAGATACGCAGTATTTT.